The T cell receptor beta chain described here comes from a study of T cell changes during pregnancy in multiple sclerosis (dated by TCRdb to between 2018 and 2020). Regarding the complete study: In women with multiple sclerosis, the researchers looked at how the T cell repertoire shifted as pregnancy progressed.

Libraries were built with the immunoSEQ multiplex PCR assay. TCRdb provides this immuneACCESS table in a form limited to in-frame rearrangements. Some clones are lacking; in checked studies, under half of them reflect an unresolved V gene, and why the rest are absent is not known. The sample table records around 51,000 clones; 90% to 95% of these occur just once. The ten top clones hold about 0.5% of the sample. A note on this clone: Its binding antigen is unknown. No qualities accompany the bases; no much larger clone lies one base away.

At the junction V is shortened by 3 bases and J by 5 bases; bases outside the gene matches: 6. The CDR3 has 13 amino acids, counting the end cysteine and phenylalanine. Only the CDR3 portion is preserved as DNA: 39 bases, with reading frame beginning at the first base. The germline V gene yields SQVTM for CDR1 and ANQGSEA for CDR2. Material: CD4+ T cells from peripheral blood mononuclear cells, obtained in the second trimester of pregnancy. The rearranged segments are TRBV29-1 and TRBJ2-5; 7 bases in between match TRBD2. The receptor was derived from a female donor with multiple sclerosis, enrolled in a pregnancy study. CDR3 region: CSVDGLAVETQYF. The nucleotide sequence reads TGCAGCGTTGATGGGCTAGCGGTTGAGACCCAGTACTTC.